What follows are 3 T cell receptor beta chains derived from one specimen sequenced in a study of CD8 T cells in ankylosing spondylitis. Points from the study as a whole: A TCR beta motif of several highly homologous variants appeared characteristic of ankylosing spondylitis blood.

The antigens these receptors bind are not known. A single record per CDR3 protein comes from TCRdb applying MiXCR to the 5' RACE reads. The sample has hundreds of thousands of distinct CDR3 sequences, roughly 10% seen once; the top ten hold more than 0.5%. Sample: blood, either unsorted or a sorted T cell fraction (not recorded which). The receptors here all came from a male donor with ankylosing spondylitis.

Only a few counts were recorded for this clonotype. The chain employs TRBV5-1 and TRBJ2-3; possibly TRBD2 for D (6 bases). The V and J ends lost 5 bases and 2 bases respectively, with 12 bases between them. Germline CDR1 SGHRS, CDR2 YFSETQ. The CDR3 runs to 14 residues. The CDR3 sequence is CASRAGGFTDTQYF. The CDR3 DNA is TGCGCCAGCAGAGCGGGCGGTTTCACAGATACGCAGTATTTT.

This clonotype turned up a few times. The chain couples TRBV29-1 to TRBJ1-1, with D possibly TRBD1 on 5 matching bases. Germline CDR1 SQVTM, CDR2 ANQGSEA. V was pared by 6 bases and J by 3 bases, with 14 bases between. There are 13 residues in the CDR3. The CDR3 here is CSVGWDLDTEAFF. The CDR3 DNA follows: TGCAGCGTGGGTTGGGACCTTGACACTGAAGCTTTCTTT.

The chain couples TRBV6-2 or TRBV6-3 to TRBJ1-2; the D is unclear. The CDR3 is 12 amino acids. CDR1 is MNHEY, CDR2 SVGEGT, per germline. V lost 0 bases and J 4 bases, leaving 3 bases between the germline ends. The CDR3 nucleotides read TGTGCCAGCAGTTACTCAGTCTATGGCTACACCTTC. It translates to CASSYSVYGYTF.